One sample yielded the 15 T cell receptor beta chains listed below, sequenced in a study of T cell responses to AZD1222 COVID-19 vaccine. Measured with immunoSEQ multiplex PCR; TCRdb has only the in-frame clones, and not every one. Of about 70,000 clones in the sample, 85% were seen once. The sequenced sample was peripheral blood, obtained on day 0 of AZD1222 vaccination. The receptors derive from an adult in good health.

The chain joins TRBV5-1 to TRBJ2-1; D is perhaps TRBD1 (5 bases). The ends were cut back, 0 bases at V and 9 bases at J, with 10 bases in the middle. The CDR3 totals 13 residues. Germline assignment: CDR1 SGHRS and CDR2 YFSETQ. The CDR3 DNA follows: TGCGCCAGCAGCTTGGCGACAGACGGTGAGCAGTTCTTC. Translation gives CASSLATDGEQFF.

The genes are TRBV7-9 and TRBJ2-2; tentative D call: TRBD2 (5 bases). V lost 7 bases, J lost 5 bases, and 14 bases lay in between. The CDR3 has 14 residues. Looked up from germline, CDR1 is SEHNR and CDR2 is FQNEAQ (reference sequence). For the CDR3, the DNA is TGTGCCAGCACCGGGAATCATCCTACCGGGGAGCTGTTTTTT. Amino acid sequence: CASTGNHPTGELFF.

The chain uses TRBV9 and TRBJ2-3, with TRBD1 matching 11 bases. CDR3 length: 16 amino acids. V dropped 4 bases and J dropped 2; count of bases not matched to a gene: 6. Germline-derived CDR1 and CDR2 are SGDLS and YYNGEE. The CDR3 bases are TGTGCCAGCAGCCCTCGGGACAGGGGGTCCACAGATACGCAGTATTTT. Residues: CASSPRDRGSTDTQYF.

The CDR3 loop reads CASRGTYSNQPQHF. The CDR3 bases are TGTGCCAGCAGGGGGACCTATAGCAATCAGCCCCAGCATTTT. The chain couples TRBV6-5 to TRBJ1-5, with D tentatively TRBD1 (5 bases). This CDR3 has 14 amino acids. The germline V gene has CDR1 MNHEY and CDR2 SVGAGI. Deletions cut 6 bases from V and 0 bases from J, with 9 bases between.

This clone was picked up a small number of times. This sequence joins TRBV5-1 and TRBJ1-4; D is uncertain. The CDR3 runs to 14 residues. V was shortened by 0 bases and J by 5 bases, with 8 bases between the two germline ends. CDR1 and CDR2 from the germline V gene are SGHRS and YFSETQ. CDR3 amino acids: CASSLDGVNEKLFF. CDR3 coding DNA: TGCGCCAGCAGCTTGGATGGGGTGAATGAAAAACTGTTTTTT.

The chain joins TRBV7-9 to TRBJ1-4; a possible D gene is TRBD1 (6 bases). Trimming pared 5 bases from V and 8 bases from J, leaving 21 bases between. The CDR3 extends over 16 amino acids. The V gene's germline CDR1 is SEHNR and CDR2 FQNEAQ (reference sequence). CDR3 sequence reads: CASSLSRDMYEEKLFF. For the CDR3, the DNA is TGTGCCAGCAGCCTGTCCCGGGACATGTATGAGGAAAAACTGTTTTTT. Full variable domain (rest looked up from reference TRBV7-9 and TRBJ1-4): DTGVSQNPRHKITKRGQNVTFRCDPISEHNRLYWYRQTLGQGPEFLTYFQNEAQLEKSRLLSDRFSAERPKGSFSTLEIQRTEQGDSAMYLCASSLSRDMYEEKLFFGSGTQLSVL.

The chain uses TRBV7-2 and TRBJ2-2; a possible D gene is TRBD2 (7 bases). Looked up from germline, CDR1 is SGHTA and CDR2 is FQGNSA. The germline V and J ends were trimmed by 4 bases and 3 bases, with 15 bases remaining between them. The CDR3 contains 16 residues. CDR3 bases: TGTGCCAGCAGCTCCAAGGGGGGGCACGACACCGGGGAGCTGTTTTTT. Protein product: CASSSKGGHDTGELFF.

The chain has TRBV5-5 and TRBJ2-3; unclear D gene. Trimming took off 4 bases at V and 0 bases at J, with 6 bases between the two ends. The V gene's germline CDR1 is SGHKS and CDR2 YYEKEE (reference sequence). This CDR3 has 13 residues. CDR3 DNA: TGTGCCAGCAGCCCCTCAAGCACAGATACGCAGTATTTT. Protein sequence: CASSPSSTDTQYF. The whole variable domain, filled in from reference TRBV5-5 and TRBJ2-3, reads DAGVTQSPTHLIKTRGQQVTLRCSPISGHKSVSWYQQVLGQGPQFIFQYYEKEERGRGNFPDRFSARQFPNYSSELNVNALLLGDSALYLCASSPSSTDTQYFGPGTRLTVL.

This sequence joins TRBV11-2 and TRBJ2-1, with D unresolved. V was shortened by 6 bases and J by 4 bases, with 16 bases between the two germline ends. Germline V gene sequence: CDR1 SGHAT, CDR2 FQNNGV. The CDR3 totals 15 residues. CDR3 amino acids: CASRAWGLGYNEQFF. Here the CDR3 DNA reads TGTGCCAGCAGGGCGTGGGGTTTGGGTTACAATGAGCAGTTCTTC.

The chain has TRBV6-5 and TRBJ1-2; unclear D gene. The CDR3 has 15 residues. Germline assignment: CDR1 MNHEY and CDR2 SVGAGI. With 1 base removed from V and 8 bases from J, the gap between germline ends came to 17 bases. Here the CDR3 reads CASSYFSGGSRGYTF. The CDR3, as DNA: TGTGCCAGCAGTTACTTCTCCGGAGGGTCAAGGGGCTACACCTTC.

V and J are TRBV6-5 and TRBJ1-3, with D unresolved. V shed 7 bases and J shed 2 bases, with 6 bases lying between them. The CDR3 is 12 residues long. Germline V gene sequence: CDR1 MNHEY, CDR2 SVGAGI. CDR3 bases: TGTGCCAGCACCTCCCCTGGAAACACCATATATTTT. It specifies CASTSPGNTIYF.

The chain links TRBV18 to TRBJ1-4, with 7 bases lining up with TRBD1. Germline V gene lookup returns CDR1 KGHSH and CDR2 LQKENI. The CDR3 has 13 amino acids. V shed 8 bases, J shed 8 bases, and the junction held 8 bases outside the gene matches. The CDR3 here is CASAKGAGEKLFF. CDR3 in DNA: TGTGCCAGCGCGAAGGGGGCCGGGGAAAAACTGTTTTTT.

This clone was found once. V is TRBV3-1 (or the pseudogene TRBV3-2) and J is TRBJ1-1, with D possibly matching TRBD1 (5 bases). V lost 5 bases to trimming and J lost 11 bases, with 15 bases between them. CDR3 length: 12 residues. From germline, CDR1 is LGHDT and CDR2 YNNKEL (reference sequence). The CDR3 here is CASSSLGARAFF. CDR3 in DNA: TGTGCCAGCAGCTCGCTAGGGGCGCGGGCTTTCTTT.

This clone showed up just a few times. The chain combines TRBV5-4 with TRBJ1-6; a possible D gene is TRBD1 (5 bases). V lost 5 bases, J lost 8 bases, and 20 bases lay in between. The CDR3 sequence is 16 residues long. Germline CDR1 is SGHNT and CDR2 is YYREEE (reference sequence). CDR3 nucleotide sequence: TGTGCCAGCAGGCCCGATACAGGATCCGGGGATTCACCCCTCCACTTT. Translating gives CASRPDTGSGDSPLHF.

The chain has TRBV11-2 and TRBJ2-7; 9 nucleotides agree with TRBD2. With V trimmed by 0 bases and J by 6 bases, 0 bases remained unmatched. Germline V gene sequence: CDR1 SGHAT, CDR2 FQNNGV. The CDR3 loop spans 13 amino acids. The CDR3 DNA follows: TGTGCCAGCAGCTTAGAGACTAGCGGCGAGCAGTACTTC. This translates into CASSLETSGEQYF.